The 24 T cell receptor beta chains reported below all come from one sample, sequenced in a study of T cell repertoires in cytomegalovirus infection. Their antigens remain unidentified. Via MiXCR, TCRdb re-called the reads, giving one row per CDR3 protein. This table holds around 900,000 distinct CDR3 sequences, more than 25% found once. The sample in question was cultured CD8+ T cells from PBMCs, obtained from culture after CMV antigen stimulation. The receptors stem from a human donor in good health (CMV status not recorded). Some clones in this sample may be carry-over from other donors' samples.

V is TRBV12-5 and J is TRBJ2-5; D remains unclear. This CDR3 has 11 amino acids. The V end lost 2 bases, the J end lost 5 bases, and 3 bases lay between the germline ends. Germline V gene sequence: CDR1 LGHNT, CDR2 FRNRAP. The CDR3 loop is CASGLTETQYF. In DNA form, the CDR3 reads TGTGCTAGTGGTTTGACTGAGACCCAGTACTTC.

V is TRBV20-1 and J is TRBJ1-5, with D possibly TRBD1 on 5 matching bases. The CDR3 contains 15 residues. V was trimmed by 0 bases and J by 2 bases, leaving 11 bases between them. CDR1 DFQATT and CDR2 SNEGSKA come from the germline V gene (reference sequence). The CDR3 bases are TGCAGTGCTAGAGATCTCAGGGAACGCAATCAGCCCCAGCATTTT. This sequence encodes CSARDLRERNQPQHF.

The chain combines TRBV10-3 with TRBJ1-1; D perhaps matches TRBD1 (5 bases). The CDR3 contains 16 residues. Germline CDR1 and CDR2: ENHRY and SYGVKD. V lost 4 bases to trimming and J lost 1 base, with 16 bases between them. CDR3 nucleotides: TGTGCCATCAGTGTAAATGTCGGGGGACCGAACACTGAAGCTTTCTTT. Its translation is CAISVNVGGPNTEAFF.

V is TRBV6-1 and J is TRBJ1-6, with TRBD1 matching 7 bases. Germline CDR1 reads MNHNS; CDR2 reads SASEGT. This CDR3 has 15 residues. J gave up 8 bases and V 4 bases, and 8 bases lay outside the gene matches. CDR3 bases: TGTGCCAGCAGTGGCCTGGGACAGATGGATTCACCCCTCCACTTT. It encodes CASSGLGQMDSPLHF.

The chain employs TRBV9 and TRBJ1-1; no definite D call. Germline-derived CDR1 and CDR2 are SGDLS and YYNGEE. This CDR3 comprises 13 residues. V was trimmed by 0 bases and J by 14 bases, leaving 17 bases between them. CDR3 coding DNA: TGTGCCAGCAGCGTAGGGGCACGGCCCTTGCCGTTCTTT. This encodes CASSVGARPLPFF.

The V and J genes are TRBV10-3 and TRBJ1-2, with 10 nucleotides matching TRBD1. The junction had 9 bases not matched to a gene; V was cut back by 6 bases and J by 2 bases. This CDR3 spans 16 amino acids. Germline-derived CDR1 and CDR2 are ENHRY and SYGVKD. The chain's CDR3 is CAIRRDPGQGNYGYTF. Written as DNA, the CDR3 is TGTGCCATCAGGAGGGACCCGGGACAGGGGAACTATGGCTACACCTTC.

The chain combines TRBV29-1 with TRBJ2-2; D is unresolved. V lost 7 bases and J 7 bases, leaving 13 bases between the germline ends. Germline lookup yields CDR1 SQVTM and CDR2 ANQGSEA. CDR3 length: 12 residues. The CDR3 loop is CSAFAWIGELFF. The CDR3 nucleotides read TGCAGCGCCTTTGCTTGGATCGGGGAGCTGTTTTTT.

The chain combines TRBV12-3 or TRBV12-4 with TRBJ1-3; no firm D call. CDR3 length equals 14 residues. Trimming cost V 5 bases and J 0 bases, with 8 bases left between them. For the CDR3, the DNA is TGTGCCAGCAGTATATCCCCCTCTGGAAACACCATATATTTT. Amino acid sequence: CASSISPSGNTIYF.

The chain carries TRBV27 and TRBJ1-1, with no clear D. The length of the CDR3 is 18 residues. The V gene lost 5 bases and the J gene lost 0 bases, with 22 bases spanning the gap. Germline V lookup: CDR1 MNHEY, CDR2 SMNVEV (reference sequence). CDR3 loop: CASSAGLFWNLMNTEAFF. The CDR3 DNA is TGTGCCAGCAGTGCCGGGCTCTTTTGGAACCTAATGAACACTGAAGCTTTCTTT.

This chain connects TRBV27 to TRBJ1-5, with D possibly TRBD1 on 6 matching bases. The ends were cut back, 4 bases at V and 6 bases at J, with 16 bases in the middle. Germline-derived CDR1 and CDR2 are MNHEY and SMNVEV (reference sequence). This CDR3 is built from 15 residues. The CDR3: CASSSESTGLQPQHF. CDR3 sequence (DNA): TGTGCCAGCAGTTCTGAGTCGACAGGTCTTCAGCCCCAGCATTTT.

This clonotype was observed a handful of times. The rearrangement links TRBV19 to TRBJ2-1, with 8 positions matching TRBD1. CDR3 length equals 13 residues. Germline CDR1 and CDR2: LNHDA and SQIVND (reference sequence). The V segment lost 1 base and the J segment 12 bases; nucleotides outside the gene matches: 5. CDR3 nucleotides: TGTGCCAGTAGTATAGCCCCCGGGACAGGGCAGTTCTTC. Protein: CASSIAPGTGQFF. The full variable domain, with the rest looked up from reference TRBV19 and TRBJ2-1, is DGGITQSPKYLFRKEGQNVTLSCEQNLNHDAMYWYRQDPGQGLRLIYYSQIVNDFQKGDIAEGYSVSREKKESFPLTVTSAQKNPTAFYLCASSIAPGTGQFFGPGTRLTVL.

This clonotype was detected only a few times. The V gene is TRBV6-2 or TRBV6-3, the J gene TRBJ1-5; D remains ambiguous. The CDR3 extends over 12 amino acids. Trimming left V 1 base short and J 6 bases short, with 4 bases between. Germline V lookup: CDR1 MNHEY, CDR2 SVGEGT. The CDR3 DNA is TGTGCCAGCAGTTACTGGGGTCAGCCCCAGCATTTT. The encoded protein is CASSYWGQPQHF.

Ten or more counts support this clonotype. The chain combines TRBV12-3 or TRBV12-4 with TRBJ2-1; a weak D match, TRBD1 (6 bases). Trimming cost V 11 bases and J 6 bases, with 23 bases left between them. The CDR3 runs 15 residues. The DNA for the CDR3 is TGTGCCGCTCTAATCCGGGACAATCGTGGCAATGAGCAGTTCTTC. It encodes CAALIRDNRGNEQFF.

This clonotype was seen only a few times. CDR3: CASRPSRDRRNYGYTF. CDR3 sequence (DNA): TGTGCCAGCAGGCCGAGCCGGGACAGGCGTAACTATGGCTACACCTTC. The chain couples TRBV6-1 to TRBJ1-2; the match to TRBD1 covers 8 bases. Unmatched junction bases numbered 10, after V lost 6 bases and J lost 1 base. CDR1 and CDR2 (germline): MNHNS, SASEGT. The CDR3 runs to 16 residues.

This clonotype was observed a handful of times. This sequence joins TRBV7-6 and TRBJ2-5; a weak D match, TRBD1 (6 bases). The CDR3 sequence is 15 residues long. Looked up from germline, CDR1 is SGHVS and CDR2 is FNYEAQ. V was cut by 5 bases and J by 2 bases, with 15 bases left in between. DNA of the CDR3: TGTGCCAGCAGCACCCAAGGGGGTTGGCAAGAGACCCAGTACTTC. Translation gives CASSTQGGWQETQYF.

The rearrangement joins TRBV12-3 or TRBV12-4 to TRBJ1-1; D not certain. The CDR3 sequence is 15 residues long. Trimming pared 5 bases from V and 3 bases from J, leaving 16 bases between. CDR3: CASSPVPGADTEAFF. In nucleotides, the CDR3 is TGTGCCAGCAGTCCAGTTCCGGGAGCGGACACTGAAGCTTTCTTT.

The V gene is TRBV19, the J gene TRBJ2-6; TRBD1 or TRBD2 may be the D gene (6 bases each). This CDR3 comprises 14 residues. With 9 bases removed from V and 1 base from J, the gap between germline ends came to 10 bases. Germline loops: CDR1 LNHDA, CDR2 SQIVND (reference sequence). The CDR3 nucleotides read TGTGCCAGCGGGGGCGGGTCTGGGGCCAACGTCCTGACTTTC. Translated: CASGGGSGANVLTF. Complete variable domain (other parts from reference TRBV19 and TRBJ2-6): DGGITQSPKYLFRKEGQNVTLSCEQNLNHDAMYWYRQDPGQGLRLIYYSQIVNDFQKGDIAEGYSVSREKKESFPLTVTSAQKNPTAFYLCASGGGSGANVLTFGAGSRLTVL.

The gene calls are TRBV6-2 or TRBV6-3 and TRBJ2-1; 8 nucleotides align to TRBD2. V gave up 1 base and J gave up 4 bases; unmatched junction bases: 3. The V gene's germline CDR1 is MNHEY and CDR2 SVGEGT. The CDR3 contains 15 residues. CDR3 amino acids: CASSYFSGAYNEQFF. The CDR3 DNA follows: TGTGCCAGCAGTTACTTTAGCGGGGCTTACAATGAGCAGTTCTTC.

There are a few counts of this clonotype. V gene TRBV6-5 combines with J gene TRBJ2-1, with D tentatively TRBD1 or TRBD2 (5 bases each). Germline-derived CDR1 and CDR2 are MNHEY and SVGAGI. V was trimmed by 4 bases and J by 9 bases, leaving 16 bases between them. This CDR3 region has 14 residues. CDR3: CASSLGTEISEQFF. The CDR3 DNA reads TGTGCCAGCAGTTTAGGGACGGAGATAAGTGAGCAGTTCTTC.

This clonotype was recorded at least ten times. CDR3 sequence (DNA): TGTGCCAGCAGCTTAGATCGGGGAGGCAATCAGCCCCAGCATTTT. Protein product: CASSLDRGGNQPQHF. The chain couples TRBV7-8 to TRBJ1-5, with D uncertain. There are 15 residues in the CDR3. The germline CDR1 and CDR2 sequences are SGHVS and FQNEAQ. Trimming left V 1 base short and J 2 bases short, with 9 bases between.

This clonotype was seen ten or more times. The chain combines TRBV7-6 with TRBJ2-3; D is perhaps TRBD1 (5 bases). From germline, CDR1 is SGHVS and CDR2 FNYEAQ. V lost 5 bases to trimming and J lost 1 base, with 22 bases between them. The length of the CDR3 is 18 residues. CDR3 sequence: CASSQIRGAGLGTDTQYF. In nucleotides, the CDR3 is TGTGCCAGCAGCCAGATCCGAGGTGCAGGGTTAGGCACAGATACGCAGTATTTT.

This clonotype was observed a few times. V gene TRBV7-3 combines with J gene TRBJ2-3; D perhaps matches TRBD1 (5 bases). From germline, CDR1 is SGHTA and CDR2 FQGTGA. The CDR3 has 15 amino acids. Trimming shortened V by 5 bases and J by 2 bases, and 14 bases separated the two germline ends. CDR3 nucleotides: TGTGCCAGCAGCCAAGAGCAGGGTGTCACAGATACGCAGTATTTT. Translated: CASSQEQGVTDTQYF.

This chain joins TRBV14 and TRBJ2-5; 8 nucleotides agree with TRBD2. The V gene end was trimmed by 3 bases and the J gene end by 7 bases; junction bases not matched to a gene: 13. The CDR3 loop spans 16 amino acids. Germline loops: CDR1 SGHDN, CDR2 FVKESK. This CDR3 reads CASSQDSGAPNWTQYF. In DNA, the CDR3 is TGTGCCAGCAGCCAGGATAGCGGGGCGCCCAATTGGACCCAGTACTTC.

This clonotype has at least ten counts. The chain uses TRBV6-5 and TRBJ2-7; 8 nucleotides align to TRBD2. V dropped 2 bases and J dropped 5; count of bases not matched to a gene: 11. CDR1 and CDR2 (germline): MNHEY, SVGAGI. This CDR3 has 16 amino acids. CDR3 sequence: CASSYPNRGGEDEQYF. DNA of the CDR3: TGTGCCAGCAGTTACCCCAACCGGGGGGGGGAAGACGAGCAGTACTTC.